The entry below describes one T cell receptor beta chain. One entry per CDR3 protein results from TCRdb running MiXCR on the reads. The sample has 40,000 to 55,000 distinct CDR3 sequences, 7.3% seen once; the top ten hold about 16%. The data belong to a study of patients with pleural tuberculosis. This CDR3 has 15 amino acids. Trimming at V came to 7 bases and at J to 2 bases, leaving 5 bases not matched to a gene. V and J are TRBV12-3 or TRBV12-4 and TRBJ2-3; 11 positions match TRBD2. This clonotype was obtained from a human donor with pleural tuberculosis. The CDR3 sequence: CASTKTSGNTDTQYF. CDR3 sequence (DNA): TGTGCCAGCACCAAGACTAGCGGGAACACAGATACGCAGTATTTT.